The 20 T cell receptor beta chains below all came from one sample that was sequenced in a study of blood T cell repertoires in COVID-19. The method was immunoSEQ multiplex PCR; TCRdb's version includes in-frame clones alone and lacks a portion of them. In the table there are around 29,000 clones, approximately 88% of which are singletons. Sequenced: peripheral blood. These receptors all stem from a man between 70 and 80 years old with active COVID-19.

This chain connects TRBV15 to TRBJ2-2, with 9 bases aligning to TRBD2. The CDR3 totals 15 residues. The germline gives CDR1 LNHNV, CDR2 YYDKDF (reference sequence). V lost 9 bases to trimming and J lost 3 bases; unmatched junction nucleotides: 8. The CDR3 region has the DNA TGTGCCACAGATAGCGGGAGTGGGGACACCGGGGAGCTGTTTTTT. Translation gives CATDSGSGDTGELFF.

The chain is built from TRBV28 and TRBJ2-7; tentative D call: TRBD2 (6 bases). This CDR3 contains 12 residues. The V end lost 5 bases, the J end lost 7 bases, and 12 bases lay between the germline ends. CDR1 and CDR2 (germline): MDHEN, SYDVKM. In nucleotides, the CDR3 is TGTGCCAGCAGTCTCTCCGCGGGGGAGCAGTACTTC. The encoded protein is CASSLSAGEQYF. Combining the CDR3 with reference TRBV28 and TRBJ2-7 gives the whole variable domain DVKVTQSSRYLVKRTGEKVFLECVQDMDHENMFWYRQDPGLGLRLIYFSYDVKMKEKGDIPEGYSVSREKKERFSLILESASTNQTSMYLCASSLSAGEQYFGPGTRLTVT.

The chain uses TRBV5-6 and TRBJ1-2; D remains ambiguous. The CDR3 is made up of 13 amino acids. From germline, CDR1 is SGHDT and CDR2 YYEEEE. Trimming took off 2 bases at V and 2 bases at J, with 7 bases between the two ends. The CDR3 coding sequence is TGTGCCAGCAGCTTATTCAGAAACTATGGCTACACCTTC. As protein: CASSLFRNYGYTF.

V usage is TRBV2 and J usage is TRBJ2-5, with D unresolved. Trimming stripped 2 bases from V and 6 bases from J, with 4 bases between. Germline V gene lookup returns CDR1 SNHLY and CDR2 FYNNEI. The CDR3 runs to 11 residues. The CDR3, as DNA: TGTGCCAGCAGTGAACAAAAGACCCAGTACTTC. It encodes CASSEQKTQYF.

This chain uses TRBV4-1 with TRBJ2-3, with 8 positions matching TRBD2. Germline-derived CDR1 and CDR2 are MGHRA and YSYEKL. V gave up 1 base and J gave up 2 bases; unmatched junction bases: 11. The CDR3 totals 18 residues. CDR3 residues: CASSQGGSSGSYTDTQYF. CDR3 DNA: TGCGCCAGCAGCCAAGGTGGTTCAAGCGGGAGCTACACAGATACGCAGTATTTT.

This clone was picked up one time. The chain recombines TRBV5-6 with TRBJ1-2; possibly TRBD1 for D (6 bases). Germline V gene data show CDR1 as SGHDT and CDR2 as YYEEEE. V shed 3 bases and J shed 4 bases, with 19 bases lying between them. The CDR3 totals 16 residues. Written as DNA, the CDR3 is TGTGCCAGCAGCTCACCTACAGGGAAGACGGGCTATGGCTACACCTTC. As protein: CASSSPTGKTGYGYTF.

The chain's CDR3 is CASSYISGYSNQPQHF. The CDR3 bases are TGTGCCAGCAGTTACATATCGGGGTATAGCAATCAGCCCCAGCATTTT. The rearrangement joins TRBV6-2 or TRBV6-3 to TRBJ1-5; no clear D. Germline V CDR1 and CDR2: MNHEY, SVGEGT. The CDR3 extends over 16 amino acids. The germline V and J ends were trimmed by 2 bases and 0 bases, with 11 bases remaining between them.

V and J are TRBV7-2 and TRBJ2-5; D possibly corresponds to TRBD1 (6 bases). Trimming shortened V by 1 base and J by 7 bases, and 19 bases separated the two germline ends. Germline lookup yields CDR1 SGHTA and CDR2 FQGNSA. The CDR3 covers 16 residues. Here the CDR3 DNA reads TGTGCCAGCAGCTTAGTTGCAGGGGCGAAGATAGGGACCCAGTACTTC. Its translation: CASSLVAGAKIGTQYF.

This clone was seen just once. CDR3 coding DNA: TGTGCCATCAATCGAGGGGAGGGAGATACGCAGTATTTT. Protein sequence: CAINRGEGDTQYF. V and J are TRBV10-3 and TRBJ2-3, with TRBD2 identical over 7 bases. Trimming took 7 bases from V and 5 from J; bases not matched to a gene: 6. The length of the CDR3 is 13 residues. Germline V gene lookup returns CDR1 ENHRY and CDR2 SYGVKD.

The chain is built from TRBV7-2 and TRBJ2-7; 13 bases are a match to TRBD2. Germline CDR1 and CDR2: SGHTA and FQGNSA. V was clipped by 4 bases and J by 2 bases; unmatched bases: 5. The CDR3 is made up of 16 amino acids. The CDR3 is CASSSGTSGATYEQYF. CDR3 nucleotide sequence: TGTGCCAGCAGCTCAGGGACTAGCGGGGCTACCTACGAGCAGTACTTC.

The chain carries TRBV4-3 and TRBJ2-2; D perhaps matches TRBD2 (6 bases). The V end was cut by 3 bases, the J end by 0 bases, with 17 bases between. The germline gives CDR1 LGHNA, CDR2 YSLEER. This CDR3 spans 18 amino acids. In DNA, the CDR3 is TGCGCCAGCAGCCAGGAAAGTGGCGGGGCTGCGAACACCGGGGAGCTGTTTTTT. This encodes CASSQESGGAANTGELFF.

The chain is built from TRBV30 and TRBJ1-1; TRBD1 agrees at 9 bases. The J segment lost 3 bases and the V segment lost 8 bases, leaving 4 bases of the junction unmatched. The germline gives CDR1 GTSNPN, CDR2 SVGIG (reference sequence). The CDR3 contains 12 residues. CDR3 sequence: CAATGGHTEAFF. The CDR3 DNA follows: TGTGCCGCTACAGGGGGCCACACTGAAGCTTTCTTT.

J is TRBJ2-2 and V is TRBV4-2; D gene ambiguous. This CDR3 has 14 residues. CDR1 is LGHNA and CDR2 is YNFKEQ in the germline V gene. V lost 10 bases and J 0 bases, leaving 12 bases between the germline ends. The CDR3 is CATRFSPNTGELFF. The CDR3 nucleotides read TGTGCCACCAGATTCTCCCCGAACACCGGGGAGCTGTTTTTT.

This clone was seen a single time. The chain uses TRBV28 and TRBJ2-1; TRBD2 agrees at 8 bases. The junction had 8 bases not matched to a gene; V was cut back by 6 bases and J by 4 bases. CDR1 is MDHEN, CDR2 SYDVKM, per germline. The CDR3 totals 15 residues. The CDR3 sequence: CASSRTSGLYNEQFF. The CDR3 DNA reads as TGTGCCAGCAGCCGAACTAGCGGCCTTTACAATGAGCAGTTCTTC.

This sequence joins TRBV11-2 and TRBJ2-6; D uncertain. V was pared by 5 bases and J by 2 bases, with 7 bases between. The germline gives CDR1 SGHAT, CDR2 FQNNGV. The CDR3 has 14 residues. The CDR3 reads CASSIHTGANVLTF. The CDR3 bases are TGTGCCAGCAGCATCCACACTGGGGCCAACGTCCTGACTTTC. Complete variable domain (other parts from reference TRBV11-2 and TRBJ2-6): EAGVAQSPRYKIIEKRQSVAFWCNPISGHATLYWYQQILGQGPKLLIQFQNNGVVDDSQLPKDRFSAERLKGVDSTLKIQPAKLEDSAVYLCASSIHTGANVLTFGAGSRLTVL.

The chain has TRBV6-1 and TRBJ1-2, with 7 bases aligning to TRBD1. The CDR3 spans 18 residues. The V segment lost 0 bases and the J segment 0 bases; nucleotides outside the gene matches: 10. Germline CDR1 and CDR2: MNHNS and SASEGT. CDR3 DNA: TGTGCCAGCAGTGAAGCTAGAGCAGGGGGGTCCTCTAACTATGGCTACACCTTC. The encoded protein is CASSEARAGGSSNYGYTF.

This chain connects TRBV7-2 to TRBJ1-4; D call uncertain. Trimming left V 2 bases short and J 3 bases short, with 7 bases between. CDR3 length: 14 amino acids. Germline lookup yields CDR1 SGHTA and CDR2 FQGNSA. Here the CDR3 reads CASSLFSPNEKLFF. In DNA form, the CDR3 reads TGTGCCAGCAGCTTATTCTCCCCTAATGAAAAACTGTTTTTT.

This clone was recorded a few times. V and J are TRBV18 and TRBJ1-5; 7 bases agree with TRBD1. The CDR3 runs to 15 residues. V lost 3 bases, J lost 4 bases, and 6 bases stayed unmatched. Germline values: CDR1 KGHSH, CDR2 LQKENI. The CDR3 nucleotides read TGTGCCAGCTCACCCCCCGGGACAGCTAATCAGCCCCAGCATTTT. Its translation is CASSPPGTANQPQHF. The full variable domain, completed using reference TRBV18 and TRBJ1-5, is NAGVMQNPRHLVRRRGQEARLRCSPMKGHSHVYWYRQLPEEGLKFMVYLQKENIIDESGMPKERFSAEFPKEGPSILRIQQVVRGDSAAYFCASSPPGTANQPQHFGDGTRLSIL.

This clone was seen only once. The chain links TRBV19 to TRBJ2-1; 11 bases line up with TRBD2. The CDR3 contains 16 residues. The trim removed 5 bases at V and 2 bases at J, leaving 5 bases unmatched. Germline V gene lookup returns CDR1 LNHDA and CDR2 SQIVND (reference sequence). CDR3 sequence: CASSASLAGAYNEQFF. Written as DNA, the CDR3 is TGTGCCAGTAGTGCCTCACTAGCGGGAGCCTACAATGAGCAGTTCTTC.

The rearrangement joins TRBV2 to TRBJ1-5; D gene unclear. Germline-derived CDR1 and CDR2 are SNHLY and FYNNEI. The CDR3 spans 13 residues. With 6 bases removed from V and 4 bases from J, the gap between germline ends came to 10 bases. CDR3 in DNA: TGTGCCAGCAGCGGCGGAGTAAATCAGCCCCAGCATTTT. Its translation: CASSGGVNQPQHF.